Sequencing of this T cell receptor (beta chain) was carried out in a study of blood T cell repertoires in COVID-19. Study information: In each case, the material was cDNA or gDNA derived from T cells, B-cell-depleted T cells, or PBMCs.

This clone turned up a few times. Germline lookup yields CDR1 MNHEY and CDR2 SMNVEV (reference sequence). The CDR3 runs to 14 residues. V was clipped by 5 bases and J by 2 bases, with 10 bases between them. TCRdb's copy holds only in-frame clones and misses some; the assay was immunoSEQ multiplex PCR. The table lists about 52,000 clones, roughly 82% of them singletons. Sequencing used peripheral blood. This receptor was taken from a woman of 80 years or more with acute or convalescent COVID-19. This sequence joins TRBV27 and TRBJ1-5; D is undetermined. The DNA of the CDR3 is TGTGCCAGCAGTATGAGGCCCGGCAATCAGCCCCAGCATTTT. Translating gives CASSMRPGNQPQHF.